This TCR beta chain was recovered during a study of OX40 agonist ivuxolimab in advanced cancers. Points from the study as a whole: CD8+ T cells (on average) carried more expanded clones than CD4+ T cells.

This CDR3 region has 15 residues. V was pared by 0 bases and J by 2 bases, with 9 bases between. CDR1 is SGHRS, CDR2 YFSETQ, per germline. Sequencing was performed with immunoSEQ multiplex PCR; in TCRdb, only in-frame clones are kept and a portion is missing. The repertoire has about 55,000 clones, about 86% of them found once; the top ten carry approximately 15%. A note on this clone: Its antigen remains unknown.

This clonotype was sampled from an adult with an advanced solid tumor such as melanoma, head and neck, liver or kidney cancer. The chain links TRBV5-1 to TRBJ2-1; D unresolved. The sample here was CD4+ or CD8+ T cells sorted from blood, taken in a trial of the OX40 agonist ivuxolimab. The CDR3 nucleotides read TGCGCCAGCAGCTTGGCCGAGGCGGCCTACAATGAGCAGTTCTTC. This gives the protein CASSLAEAAYNEQFF.